Listed below are T cell receptor beta chains from one sample, sequenced in a study of blood T cell repertoires in COVID-19. Only in-frame clones appear in the TCRdb table, and some are missing; sequencing was by immunoSEQ multiplex PCR. The data contain about 280,000 clones, 70% to 90% of them singletons. The sequenced sample was PBMCs or T cells enriched from blood (not recorded which). The receptors were sampled from a woman in her twenties or thirties with acute COVID-19. Both conserved end residues are part of each CDR3. The D gene is left open where the match is weak. Some rows mark clone size as missing; the rest say once, few, many or name a class of expanded clone.

NA	TRBV11-2	TRBJ1-2	TRBD1	TGTGCCAGCAGCCCCCGGGACAGGGGCTATGGCTACACCTTC	CASSPRDRGYGYTF
NA	TRBV20-1	TRBJ2-3	TRBD2	TGCAGTGCTAGTGACGGGAGGGCCGGCACAGATACGCAGTATTTT	CSASDGRAGTDTQYF
NA	TRBV30	TRBJ1-4	TRBD1	TGTGCCTGGAGTAGTACTTGGCAGGGGGCTAATGAAAAACTGTTTTTT	CAWSSTWQGANEKLFF
NA	TRBV4-2	TRBJ2-1	NA	TGTGCCAGCAGCCAAGATCTGGTAGCTGCAGACTACAATGAGCAGTTCTTC	CASSQDLVAADYNEQFF
NA	TRBV27	TRBJ2-5	TRBD1	TGTGCCAGCAGCTGGGACAGTCAAGAGACCCAGTACTTC	CASSWDSQETQYF
NA	TRBV7-9	TRBJ2-1	NA	TGTGCCAGCAGCTTTGTGGACAGCCGATCCTACAATGAGCAGTTCTTC	CASSFVDSRSYNEQFF
NA	TRBV11-2	TRBJ2-1	TRBD2	TGTGCCAGCAACCACATAGCGGGAGGGCGGAATGAGCAGTTCTTC	CASNHIAGGRNEQFF
many	TRBV18	TRBJ2-7	NA	TGTGCCAGCTCACCCGCAGGGCAGGGATTGGGCGAGCAGTACTTC	CASSPAGQGLGEQYF
few	TRBV30	TRBJ1-6	TRBD1	TGTGCCTGGAGTACAGGGGTTAATTCACCCCTCCACTTT	CAWSTGVNSPLHF
NA	TRBV12-3/TRBV12-4	TRBJ2-3	NA	TGTGCCAGCATTTACGGGACGCAGTATTTT	CASIYGTQYF
NA	TRBV9	TRBJ2-3	TRBD1	TGTGCCAGCAGCGGGCCCGGGACAGGGGGTTCCACAGATACGCAGTATTTT	CASSGPGTGGSTDTQYF
NA	TRBV7-9	TRBJ1-1	TRBD1	TGTGCCAGCAGGGACAGGTACATGAACACTGAAGCTTTCTTT	CASRDRYMNTEAFF
NA	TRBV5-1	TRBJ2-7	NA	TGCGCCAGCAGCTTTGGAGATGACAGGAGCTCCTACGAGCAGTACTTC	CASSFGDDRSSYEQYF
once	TRBV28	TRBJ1-2	TRBD1	TGTGCCAGCAGTTTGGACAGGGCGGGCTACACCTTC	CASSLDRAGYTF
NA	TRBV9	TRBJ2-1	NA	TGTGCCAGCAGCCCAGGGGGGACGGTCAACAATGAGCAGTTCTTC	CASSPGGTVNNEQFF
NA	TRBV19	TRBJ2-2	TRBD2	TGTGCCAGTAGTAGCAGCGGGAGGGGCACCGGGGAGCTGTTTTTT	CASSSSGRGTGELFF
NA	TRBV7-2	TRBJ2-7	NA	TGTGCCAGCAGCTTAGGCCAGTCTAATCGACTAAAACCATACGAGCAGTACTTC	CASSLGQSNRLKPYEQYF
NA	TRBV11-2	TRBJ1-1	NA	TGTGCCAGCAGCTTCCAGGGGACTGAAGCTTTCTTT	CASSFQGTEAFF
NA	TRBV6-4	TRBJ2-2	TRBD1	TGTGCCAGCAGCATCGGACAGGGAGACACCGGGGAGCTGTTTTTT	CASSIGQGDTGELFF
NA	TRBV28	TRBJ1-5	NA	TGTGCCAGCAGTTTATACGGGTCCCAGCATTTT	CASSLYGSQHF
NA	TRBV2	TRBJ2-7	TRBD2	TGTGCCAGCCGGGGAACAGGGCCCCGGATTCAGACTAGCGGATCTTCCTACGAGCAGTACTTC	CASRGTGPRIQTSGSSYEQYF
NA	TRBV19	TRBJ1-1	NA	TGTGCCAGTAGTATAAGAGGGTTCGCTGAAGCTTTCTTT	CASSIRGFAEAFF
NA	TRBV6-5	TRBJ2-7	TRBD2	TGTGCCAGCAGTTATCCAAGGCCGGGGGGCGAGCAGTACTTC	CASSYPRPGGEQYF
once	TRBV10-3	TRBJ2-2	NA	TGTGCCATCAGCACCGACTGGACCGGGGAGCTGTTTTTT	CAISTDWTGELFF
NA	TRBV27	TRBJ2-1	NA	TGTGCCAGCAGCATTAGCGGTTACAATGAGCAGTTCTTC	CASSISGYNEQFF
NA	TRBV6-5	TRBJ2-7	NA	TGTGCCAGCAATCCTGGGAGCGAGCAGTACTTC	CASNPGSEQYF
NA	TRBV2	TRBJ1-5	NA	TGTGCCAGCAGTTCGGGAGAGGCCCCGAGCAATCAGCCCCAGCATTTT	CASSSGEAPSNQPQHF
NA	TRBV7-2	TRBJ2-7	TRBD1	TGTGCCAGCAGGAAAGACAGGGTCGGCTACGAGCAGTACTTC	CASRKDRVGYEQYF
once	TRBV12-5	TRBJ2-1	NA	TGTGCTAGTGGTACCATGGAAGCGGCAGCCTACAATGAGCAGTTCTTC	CASGTMEAAAYNEQFF
NA	TRBV28	TRBJ2-1	NA	TGTGCCAGCAGTTTTGGCAGGGGCCCATACAATGAGCAGTTCTTC	CASSFGRGPYNEQFF
NA	TRBV15	TRBJ2-1	NA	TGTGCCACCAGCAGAGTAAATGAGCAGTTCTTC	CATSRVNEQFF
NA	TRBV10-2	TRBJ2-2	NA	TGCGCCAGCTGTCAGACGAACACCGGGGAGCTGTTTTTT	CASCQTNTGELFF
NA	TRBV4-2	TRBJ2-2	TRBD2	TGTGCCAGCAGCCAACCTAGCGGGGTAGCCAACACCGGGGAGCTGTTTTTT	CASSQPSGVANTGELFF
NA	TRBV5-6	TRBJ2-7	NA	TGTGCCAGCAGCCGGTGGGGGGAGGCCTCCTACGAGCAGTACTTC	CASSRWGEASYEQYF
NA	TRBV3-1/TRBV3-2	TRBJ2-2	TRBD2	TGTGCCAGCAGCCAAGGATGGATCGGAGCGGGAGTTGGCACCGGGGAGCTGTTTTTT	CASSQGWIGAGVGTGELFF
NA	TRBV4-3	TRBJ2-1	NA	TGCGCCAGCAGCCAAGATTCCCTGTCCTCCTACAATGAGCAGTTCTTC	CASSQDSLSSYNEQFF
NA	TRBV28	TRBJ1-4	NA	TGTGCCAGCAGTTTAGCAGGACTGGAAAAACTGTTTTTT	CASSLAGLEKLFF
NA	TRBV2	TRBJ2-5	NA	TGTGCCAGCAGAGTACAGGGTGGAGGCCAAGAGACCCAGTACTTC	CASRVQGGGQETQYF
medium-sized	TRBV6-4	TRBJ2-3	TRBD2	TGTGCCAGCAGTGCTAGCGGGAGCACAGATACGCAGTATTTT	CASSASGSTDTQYF
NA	TRBV27	TRBJ2-1	TRBD2	TGTGCCAGCAGTCCTAGCGGGGGATACAATGAGCAGTTCTTC	CASSPSGGYNEQFF
NA	TRBV6-5	TRBJ1-1	NA	TGTGCCAGCAGTTACTCGAACAGCCTGAACACTGAAGCTTTCTTT	CASSYSNSLNTEAFF
NA	TRBV7-9	TRBJ2-3	NA	TGTGCCAGCAGCTTAGCTAGTCGGTACTCAGATACGCAGTATTTT	CASSLASRYSDTQYF
NA	TRBV5-1	TRBJ2-3	TRBD2	TGCGCCAGCAGCTCGCGGAGCGGGAGGGCCACAGATACGCAGTATTTT	CASSSRSGRATDTQYF
NA	TRBV7-2	TRBJ2-5	NA	TGTGCCAGCAGTCCTTCCTTGGGCAAAGAGACCCAGTACTTC	CASSPSLGKETQYF
NA	TRBV5-1	TRBJ1-1	NA	TGCGCCAGCAGCTTCGGGGAGAACACTGAAGCTTTCTTT	CASSFGENTEAFF
few	TRBV7-3	TRBJ1-5	NA	TGTGCCAGCAGCTTAACAGGGGATAGCAATCAGCCCCAGCATTTT	CASSLTGDSNQPQHF
few	TRBV7-9	TRBJ2-3	NA	TGTGCCAGCAGCCCTGATAGGGAGGTAGATACGCAGTATTTT	CASSPDREVDTQYF
NA	TRBV5-1	TRBJ2-1	TRBD2	TGCGCCAGCAGCTTGGTGACTAGCAGTAGGAATGAGCAGTTCTTC	CASSLVTSSRNEQFF
once	TRBV5-4	TRBJ2-1	TRBD2	TGTGCCAGCAGCTTGACTAGCGGGAGTGACAATGAGCAGTTCTTC	CASSLTSGSDNEQFF
NA	TRBV19	TRBJ2-2	TRBD1	TGTGCCAGTAGGGAGACAGGGGGGTCGGGGGAGCTGTTTTTT	CASRETGGSGELFF
NA	TRBV7-2	TRBJ1-2	TRBD1	TGTGCCAGCAGCTTAGGGGTTATTGGAGGGGGCGGGGACTATGGCTACACCTTC	CASSLGVIGGGGDYGYTF
NA	TRBV11-3	TRBJ2-2	NA	TGTGCCAGCAGCTTAGGTCACGGGAGTGTCGCCGGGGAGCTGTTTTTT	CASSLGHGSVAGELFF
NA	TRBV27	TRBJ2-1	TRBD2	TGTGCCAGCAGTTTATTCTCGGCGGGAGCTAATGAGCAGTTCTTC	CASSLFSAGANEQFF
NA	TRBV3-1/TRBV3-2	TRBJ2-3	TRBD2	TGTGCCAGCAGCCACCCCCCCACACGGGGACTAGCGGGAGGAGATACGCAGTATTTT	CASSHPPTRGLAGGDTQYF
NA	TRBV27	TRBJ2-7	TRBD1	TGTGCCAGCAGTTGGCGGGGCGGGACAGGGCTTTCCGAGCAGTACTTC	CASSWRGGTGLSEQYF
NA	TRBV7-9	TRBJ2-7	TRBD1	TGTGCCAGCAGCTCGCCGGGACAGGGTTTTCACGAGCAGTACTTC	CASSSPGQGFHEQYF
NA	TRBV4-3	TRBJ2-1	TRBD2	TGCGCCAGCAGCCAAGATAATACTCTCCGGCTAGCGGGAGGGTATGAGCAGTTCTTC	CASSQDNTLRLAGGYEQFF
NA	TRBV9	TRBJ2-1	TRBD1	TGTGCCAGCAGCGTGTTACCGGGACAGGGTACCTACAATGAGCAGTTCTTC	CASSVLPGQGTYNEQFF
NA	TRBV4-2	TRBJ2-1	NA	TGTGCCAGCAGCCAAGCGAGGCCGAGCTCCTACAATGAGCAGTTCTTC	CASSQARPSSYNEQFF